The clone carrying this TCR beta chain was counted many times. Its specificity is not known. This specimen belongs to a study of neurological immune-mediated disorders. V was shortened by 4 bases and J by 0 bases, with 18 bases between the two germline ends. Germline values: CDR1 SGHDT, CDR2 YYEEEE. The CDR3 has 17 amino acids. Findings of the study overall: HTLV-1-associated myelopathy led in TCR clonal expansion, while multiple sclerosis ranked lowest, below healthy controls.

The cDNA was synthesized by 5'RACE incorporating 10-nucleotide random UMIs. Every sequencing run drew on 15-18 subjects and yielded over 160 million TCR-beta sequences. Using its own MiXCR run on the 5' RACE reads, TCRdb lists one record per CDR3 protein. Altogether fewer than 50,000 distinct CDR3 sequences are present, approximately 13% being singletons, with the ten largest covering more than 9.5%. Regarding time point: longitudinal time-point 3. The clonotype originates from a young man in good health. This chain uses TRBV5-6 with TRBJ2-3, with D possibly being TRBD1 (6 bases). Sequencing used PBMCs. CDR3 protein: CASSPDGDTPSTDTQYF. DNA for the CDR3: TGTGCCAGCAGCCCCGACGGGGACACCCCAAGCACAGATACGCAGTATTTT.